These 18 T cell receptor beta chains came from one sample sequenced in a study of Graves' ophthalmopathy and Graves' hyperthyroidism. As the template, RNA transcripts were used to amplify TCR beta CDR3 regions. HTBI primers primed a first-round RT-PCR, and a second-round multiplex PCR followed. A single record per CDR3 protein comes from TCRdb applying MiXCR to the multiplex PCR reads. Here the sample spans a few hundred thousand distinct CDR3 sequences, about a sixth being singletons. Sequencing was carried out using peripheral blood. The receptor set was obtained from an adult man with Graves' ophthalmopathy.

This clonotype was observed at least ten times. CDR3 protein: CASSYQGCNQPQHF. The CDR3 bases are TGTGCCAGCAGTTATCAGGGATGCAATCAGCCCCAGCATTTT. The chain combines TRBV6-2 or TRBV6-3 with TRBJ1-5; TRBD1 might be the D (5 bases). Germline-derived CDR1 and CDR2 are MNHEY and SVGEGT. Trimming removed 3 bases at V and 2 bases at J, with 8 bases between. The CDR3 has 14 amino acids.

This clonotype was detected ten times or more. The chain's CDR3 is CASSLAKAGGLTQETQYF. The CDR3 coding sequence is TGTGCCAGCAGCTTAGCAAAAGCGGGGGGCCTTACCCAAGAGACCCAGTACTTC. The chain has TRBV7-2 and TRBJ2-5; 9 nucleotides line up with TRBD2. Trimming at V came to 0 bases and at J to 1 base, leaving 9 bases not matched to a gene. CDR1 and CDR2 (germline): SGHTA, FQGNSA. The CDR3 spans 18 residues.

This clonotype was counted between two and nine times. The chain's CDR3 is CASSPQEGGFQETQYF. As DNA, the CDR3 is TGTGCCAGTAGTCCCCAGGAGGGCGGGTTCCAAGAGACCCAGTACTTC. The chain carries TRBV19 and TRBJ2-5; possibly TRBD2 for D (6 bases). V lost 5 bases and J lost 1, with 17 bases in between. The germline CDR1 and CDR2 sequences are LNHDA and SQIVND (reference sequence). This CDR3 has 16 amino acids.

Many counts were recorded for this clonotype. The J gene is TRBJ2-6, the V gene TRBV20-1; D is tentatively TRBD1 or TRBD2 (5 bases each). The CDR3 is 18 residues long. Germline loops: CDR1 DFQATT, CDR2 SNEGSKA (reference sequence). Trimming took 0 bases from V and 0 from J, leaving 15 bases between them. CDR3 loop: CSARDQVGESSGANVLTF. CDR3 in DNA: TGCAGTGCTAGAGATCAAGTGGGGGAGAGCTCTGGGGCCAACGTCCTGACTTTC.

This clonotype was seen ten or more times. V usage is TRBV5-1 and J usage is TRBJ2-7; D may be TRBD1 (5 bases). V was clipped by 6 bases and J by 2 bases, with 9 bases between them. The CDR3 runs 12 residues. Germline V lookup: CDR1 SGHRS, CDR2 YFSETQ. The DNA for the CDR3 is TGCGCCAGCAATAAGGACACCTACGAGCAGTACTTC. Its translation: CASNKDTYEQYF.

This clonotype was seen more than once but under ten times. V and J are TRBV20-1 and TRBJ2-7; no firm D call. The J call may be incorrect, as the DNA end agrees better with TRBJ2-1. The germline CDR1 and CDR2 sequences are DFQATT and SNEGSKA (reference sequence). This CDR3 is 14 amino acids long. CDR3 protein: CSARPCQSSYEQFF. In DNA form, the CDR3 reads TGCAGTGCTAGACCCTGCCAGAGCTCCTACGAGCAGTTCTTC.

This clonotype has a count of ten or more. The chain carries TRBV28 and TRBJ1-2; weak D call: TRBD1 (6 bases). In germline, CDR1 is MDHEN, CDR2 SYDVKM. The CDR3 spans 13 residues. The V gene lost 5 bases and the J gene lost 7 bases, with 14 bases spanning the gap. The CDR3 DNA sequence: TGTGCCAGCAGTCTGGGACAATTGACTGGCTACACCTTC. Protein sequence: CASSLGQLTGYTF.

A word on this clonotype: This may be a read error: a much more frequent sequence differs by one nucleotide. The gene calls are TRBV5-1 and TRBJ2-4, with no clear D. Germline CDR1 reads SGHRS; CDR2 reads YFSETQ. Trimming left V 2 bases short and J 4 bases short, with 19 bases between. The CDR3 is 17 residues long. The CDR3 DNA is TGCGCCAGCAGCTTTGGGTCCGGGTCAGAAAAAAAAAACATTCAGTACTTC. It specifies CASSFGSGSEKKNIQYF.

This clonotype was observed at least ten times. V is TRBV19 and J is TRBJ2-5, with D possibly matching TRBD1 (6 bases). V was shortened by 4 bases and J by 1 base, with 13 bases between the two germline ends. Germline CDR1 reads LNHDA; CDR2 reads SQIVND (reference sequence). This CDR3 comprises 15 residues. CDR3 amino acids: CASSTQDRLQETQYF. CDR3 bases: TGTGCCAGTAGTACCCAAGACAGGCTCCAAGAGACCCAGTACTTC.

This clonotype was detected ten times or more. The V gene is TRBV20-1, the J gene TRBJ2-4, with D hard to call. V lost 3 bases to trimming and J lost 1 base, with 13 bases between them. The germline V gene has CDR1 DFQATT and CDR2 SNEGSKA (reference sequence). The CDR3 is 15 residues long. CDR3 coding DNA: TGCAGTGCTAGCCTGAGACACACGGCCAAAAACATTCAGTACTTC. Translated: CSASLRHTAKNIQYF.

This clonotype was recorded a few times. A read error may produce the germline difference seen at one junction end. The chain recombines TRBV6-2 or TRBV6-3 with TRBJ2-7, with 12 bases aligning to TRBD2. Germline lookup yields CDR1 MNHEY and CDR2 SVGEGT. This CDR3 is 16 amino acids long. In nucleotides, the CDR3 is TGTGCCATCAGTTACCCCCTAGCGGGAGGGACCTACGAGCAGTACTTC. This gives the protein CAISYPLAGGTYEQYF.

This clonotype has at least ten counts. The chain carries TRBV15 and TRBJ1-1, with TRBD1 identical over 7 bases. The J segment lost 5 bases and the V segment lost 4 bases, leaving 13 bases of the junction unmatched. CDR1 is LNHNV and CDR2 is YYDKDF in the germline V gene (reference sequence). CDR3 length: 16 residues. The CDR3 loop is CATSKRAPGGYTEAFF. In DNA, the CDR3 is TGTGCCACCAGCAAGCGGGCACCAGGGGGATATACTGAAGCTTTCTTT.

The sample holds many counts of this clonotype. This CDR3 is CASSSTERDRGNQPQHF. The CDR3 DNA reads as TGTGCCAGCAGCAGTACCGAACGGGACAGAGGAAATCAGCCCCAGCATTTT. The chain links TRBV5-6 to TRBJ1-5, with 7 bases aligning to TRBD1. The CDR3 has 17 amino acids. Trimming cost V 4 bases and J 4 bases; bases outside gene matches: 14. Per the germline V gene, CDR1 is SGHDT and CDR2 is YYEEEE.

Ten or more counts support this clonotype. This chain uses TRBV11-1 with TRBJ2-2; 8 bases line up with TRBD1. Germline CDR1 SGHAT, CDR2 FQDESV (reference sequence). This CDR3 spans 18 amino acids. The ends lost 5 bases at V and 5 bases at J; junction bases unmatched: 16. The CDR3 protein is CASSHPAGGRRETGELFF. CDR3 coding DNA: TGTGCCAGCAGCCACCCGGCAGGGGGCCGACGTGAAACCGGGGAGCTGTTTTTT.

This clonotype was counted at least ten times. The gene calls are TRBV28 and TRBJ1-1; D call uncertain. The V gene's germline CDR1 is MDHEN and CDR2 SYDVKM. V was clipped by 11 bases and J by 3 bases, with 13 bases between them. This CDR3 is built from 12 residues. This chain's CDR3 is CASEAGDTEAFF. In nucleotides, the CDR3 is TGTGCCTCCGAGGCTGGGGACACTGAAGCTTTCTTT. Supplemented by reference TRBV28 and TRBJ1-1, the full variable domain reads DVKVTQSSRYLVKRTGEKVFLECVQDMDHENMFWYRQDPGLGLRLIYFSYDVKMKEKGDIPEGYSVSREKKERFSLILESASTNQTSMYLCASEAGDTEAFFGQGTRLTVV.

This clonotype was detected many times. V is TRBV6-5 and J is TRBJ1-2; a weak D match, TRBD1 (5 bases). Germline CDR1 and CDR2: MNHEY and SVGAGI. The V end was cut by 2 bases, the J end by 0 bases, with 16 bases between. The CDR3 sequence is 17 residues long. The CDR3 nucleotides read TGTGCCAGCAGTTACGACTTTGACAGACCAACTAACTATGGCTACACCTTC. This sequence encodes CASSYDFDRPTNYGYTF.

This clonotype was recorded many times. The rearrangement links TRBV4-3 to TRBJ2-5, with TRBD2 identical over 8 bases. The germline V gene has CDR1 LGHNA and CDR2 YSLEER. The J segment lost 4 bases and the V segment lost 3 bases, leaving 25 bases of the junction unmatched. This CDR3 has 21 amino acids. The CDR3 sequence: CASSQKARRGASGSPRETQYF. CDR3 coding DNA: TGCGCCAGCAGCCAGAAGGCGAGGCGTGGCGCAAGCGGGAGCCCCAGAGAGACCCAGTACTTC.

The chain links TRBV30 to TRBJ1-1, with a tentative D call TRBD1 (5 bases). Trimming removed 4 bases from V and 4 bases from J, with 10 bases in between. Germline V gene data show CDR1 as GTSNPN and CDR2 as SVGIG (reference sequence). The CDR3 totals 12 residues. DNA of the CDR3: TGTGCCTGGAAATACGACAGCACTGAAGCTTTCTTT. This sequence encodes CAWKYDSTEAFF.